The 4 T cell receptor beta chains below all came from one sample that was sequenced in a study of patients and donors after allogeneic stem cell transplantation. TCRdb re-derived calls from the RT-PCR reads in MiXCR, one entry per CDR3 protein. The sample contains 400,000 to 500,000 distinct CDR3 sequences, approximately 16% of which appear only once. The sequenced sample consisted of blood, either unsorted or a sorted T cell fraction (not recorded which). The receptor set was obtained from a human donor who was either an allogeneic HSCT recipient or a stem cell or donor lymphocyte infusion donor (not recorded which). It is not recorded whose cells these are; they may come from a transplant donor.

This clonotype was seen at least ten times. This sequence joins TRBV6-1 and TRBJ2-7; D is possibly TRBD1 (6 bases). V gave up 5 bases and J gave up 3 bases, with 11 bases separating them. The CDR3 consists of 13 residues. Per the germline V gene, CDR1 is MNHNS and CDR2 is SASEGT. CDR3 bases: TGTGCCAGCAGTCAGGGACAATTCTACGAGCAGTACTTC. Amino acids: CASSQGQFYEQYF.

This clonotype showed up just a few times. The chain has TRBV24-1 and TRBJ2-5; D is undetermined. This CDR3 has 13 amino acids. Germline lookup yields CDR1 KGHDR and CDR2 SFDVKD. Deletions cut 5 bases from V and 4 bases from J, with 10 bases between. The CDR3 DNA sequence: TGTGCCACCAGTGTTGGGAAGAGAGAGACCCAGTACTTC. Translating it yields CATSVGKRETQYF.

This clonotype was seen a handful of times. V gene TRBV5-4 combines with J gene TRBJ1-5, with 7 bases lining up with TRBD1. J was trimmed by 3 bases and V by 0 bases; bases with no gene match: 6. The V gene's germline CDR1 is SGHNT and CDR2 YYREEE (reference sequence). The CDR3 covers 16 residues. The CDR3 is CASSLDGDSFNQPQHF. CDR3 nucleotide sequence: TGTGCCAGCAGCTTGGACGGGGACAGTTTCAATCAGCCCCAGCATTTT.

The rearrangement uses TRBV7-6 and TRBJ2-2, with 7 bases fitting TRBD1. J gave up 8 bases and V 1 base, and 10 bases lay outside the gene matches. The length of the CDR3 is 16 residues. Germline CDR1 reads SGHVS; CDR2 reads FNYEAQ. CDR3 in amino acids: CASSLEGTVPAGELFF. CDR3 sequence (DNA): TGTGCCAGCAGCTTAGAGGGGACAGTTCCAGCGGGGGAGCTGTTTTTT.